This entry concerns a single TCR beta chain. This clone showed up just a few times. No cognate antigen has been identified for it. Base quality data are lacking; no much larger clone is found one base away. Whole blood was collected in K2EDTA tubes by collaborating institutions according to the institutions' own protocols. For TCRbeta analysis, collaborators shipped samples in one of three forms: frozen whole blood, isolated PBMCs, or DNA extracted from either of those sample types. This sample was taken from a study of blood T cell repertoires in COVID-19 (dated by TCRdb to the early 2020s). About the full investigation: Samples covering the acute and convalescent phases of COVID-19 were provided by collaborators in the United States, Italy and Spain. The prospective study material was composed of cDNA or gDNA derived from T cells, B-cell-depleted T cells, or PBMCs. The dataset comprised deeply sampled blood TCRbeta repertoires from subjects exposed to, actively infected with, or recovered from COVID-19. The samples were drawn from two sources: the first 160 participants of the ongoing ImmuneRACE study, and fewer than 1,500 subjects contributed by 6 global collaborators. HLA class I and class II types, where available, came from metadata supplied by the sample provider rather than from assay-based typing. Nearly every sample came with metadata listing a de-identified subject ID, COVID-19 status, age in years and sex. The repertoires were released in a freely available public database intended as a resource for research on the immune response to SARS-CoV-2.

Measured from the cysteine to the phenylalanine, the CDR3 is 13 residues long. The sequence is cut down to CDR3 DNA, 39 bases in frame from base 1. The germline ends are 10 bases apart after V is trimmed by 3 bases and J by 2 bases. CDR1 and CDR2 (DFQATT, SNEGSKA) derive from the germline V gene (reference sequence). TCRbeta CDR3 regions were amplified from genomic DNA by means of the immunoSEQ Assay, a bias-controlled multiplex PCR. As for the original processing: Nucleated cell counts per sample were estimated from amplification of reference gene primers within the assay. Sequence reads were collapsed and filtered to measure the absolute abundance of every unique TCRbeta CDR3 rearrangement. For each sample, productive Simpson clonality was calculated as the square root of Simpson's diversity index across productive rearrangements. TCRdb obtained this table from immuneACCESS and retained in-frame rearrangements with V and J assigned. These tables miss some clones; where compared with another copy, unresolved V genes account for less than half of the shortfall, and the remainder is unexplained. The V and J calls and clone size are taken from that table; D and trimming were inferred from the DNA. A total of around 150,000 clones appear in this sample, 65% to 85% of them only once. Of the sample, over 11% is held by the ten largest clones.

What the study reported, not specific to this receptor: The amount of clinical and demographic metadata varied by source and participant and was provided uncurated.

The clonotype was recovered from a woman older than 75 with acute or convalescent COVID-19. Rearrangement joined TRBV20-1 to TRBJ1-2; TRBD1 is possibly the D segment (6 matching bases). Sequenced: peripheral blood. The DNA sequence is given as TGCAGTGCTAGTGTACAGGGAAACTATGGCTACACCTTC. Its protein reads: CSASVQGNYGYTF.